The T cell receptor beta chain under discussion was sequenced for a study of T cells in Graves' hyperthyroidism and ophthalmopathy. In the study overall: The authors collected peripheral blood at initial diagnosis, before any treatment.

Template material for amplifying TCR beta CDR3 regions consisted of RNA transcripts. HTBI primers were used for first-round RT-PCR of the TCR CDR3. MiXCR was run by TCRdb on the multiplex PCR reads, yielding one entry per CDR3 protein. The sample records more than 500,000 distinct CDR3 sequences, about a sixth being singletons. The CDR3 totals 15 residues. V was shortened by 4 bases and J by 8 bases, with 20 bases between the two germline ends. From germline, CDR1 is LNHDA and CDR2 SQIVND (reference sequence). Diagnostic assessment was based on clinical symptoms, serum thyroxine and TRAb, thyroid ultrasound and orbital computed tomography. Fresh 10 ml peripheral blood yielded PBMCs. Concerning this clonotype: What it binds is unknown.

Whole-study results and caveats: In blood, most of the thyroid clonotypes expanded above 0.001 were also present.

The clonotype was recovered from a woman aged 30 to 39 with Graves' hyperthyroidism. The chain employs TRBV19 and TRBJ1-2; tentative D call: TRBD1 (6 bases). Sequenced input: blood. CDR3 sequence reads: CASSTDRNTPKGYTF. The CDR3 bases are TGTGCCAGTAGTACCGACAGGAATACCCCTAAGGGCTACACCTTC.